These 27 T cell receptor beta chains were all obtained from the same sample, sequenced in a study of blood T cell repertoires in COVID-19. Sequencing used immunoSEQ multiplex PCR; TCRdb keeps in-frame clones, though not all of them. The profile shows about 300,000 clones, around nine tenths of them singletons. The sample was PBMCs or T cells enriched from blood (not recorded which). Receptors originate from a woman aged 25-40 years who had recovered from COVID-19.

The gene calls are TRBV12-3 or TRBV12-4 and TRBJ1-1; no reliable D call. The CDR3 consists of 13 residues. Trimming left V 5 bases short and J 7 bases short, with 14 bases between. In DNA form, the CDR3 reads TGTGCCAGCAGTCCCCCCGGGAGGATTGAAGCTTTCTTT. It codes for CASSPPGRIEAFF.

The chain recombines TRBV11-3 with TRBJ1-5; weak D call: TRBD1 (6 bases). Germline V gives CDR1 SGHNT, CDR2 YENEEA. The length of the CDR3 is 13 residues. Trimming left V 10 bases short and J 6 bases short, with 16 bases between. The CDR3 nucleotides read TGTGCCACAACGACACAGGGTTTTCAGCCCCAGCATTTT. Translating it yields CATTTQGFQPQHF.

The rearrangement joins TRBV10-3 to TRBJ2-3; 8 nucleotides agree with TRBD2. From germline, CDR1 is ENHRY and CDR2 SYGVKD. CDR3 size: 13 residues. Trimming took 8 bases from V and 2 from J; bases not matched to a gene: 3. CDR3: CAIYSGATDTQYF. CDR3 coding DNA: TGTGCCATCTATAGCGGGGCCACAGATACGCAGTATTTT.

V is TRBV18 and J is TRBJ1-4, with 8 bases aligning to TRBD1. J lost 7 bases, V lost 8 bases, and 6 bases had no gene match. CDR1 and CDR2 (germline): KGHSH, LQKENI. There are 13 residues in the CDR3. The CDR3 nucleotides are TGTGCCAGCACCGACAGGGGAGGTGAAAAACTGTTTTTT. It translates to CASTDRGGEKLFF.

For this clone: This specimen includes other DNA sequences encoding the same CDR3. The V gene is TRBV27, the J gene TRBJ1-1; TRBD1 matches 8 bases. The germline V gene encodes CDR1 MNHEY and CDR2 SMNVEV (reference sequence). The V gene end was trimmed by 5 bases and the J gene end by 5 bases; junction bases not matched to a gene: 7. This CDR3 has 14 residues. In DNA form, the CDR3 reads TGTGCCAGCAGTCCAGGACAGGGACGGACTGAAGCTTTCTTT. Its protein is CASSPGQGRTEAFF.

The rearrangement links TRBV9 to TRBJ1-4; 10 nucleotides match TRBD1. The CDR3 is made up of 16 amino acids. Losses at the gene ends were 4 bases for V and 8 bases for J; bases not matched to a gene: 11. CDR1 is SGDLS and CDR2 is YYNGEE in the germline V gene. CDR3: CASSPGQGFNTEKLFF. DNA of the CDR3: TGTGCCAGCAGCCCGGGACAGGGGTTTAATACCGAAAAACTGTTTTTT.

The CDR3 here is CASSRLLAGGTYEQYF. In DNA form, the CDR3 reads TGTGCCAGCAGCCGATTACTAGCGGGGGGTACCTACGAGCAGTACTTC. The chain is built from TRBV3-1 (or the pseudogene TRBV3-2) and TRBJ2-7; 12 nucleotides agree with TRBD2. The CDR3 length is 16 residues. V trimming: 4 bases; J trimming: 2 bases; junction bases outside the gene matches: 6. Germline assignment: CDR1 LGHDT and CDR2 YNNKEL (reference sequence).

This clone was observed once. This rearrangement joins TRBV29-1 to TRBJ1-2; TRBD1 agrees at 7 bases. This CDR3 is built from 14 residues. CDR1 and CDR2 from the germline V gene are SQVTM and ANQGSEA. The trim removed 0 bases at V and 4 bases at J, leaving 5 bases unmatched. As DNA, the CDR3 is TGCAGCGTTGAAGATCTTACAGGGGCCTATGGCTACACCTTC. It yields the protein CSVEDLTGAYGYTF.

This chain links TRBV18 with TRBJ1-2; TRBD1 matches at 10 bases. With 4 bases clipped from V and 8 bases from J, the junction kept 1 base outside the gene matches. This CDR3 contains 12 residues. Per the germline V gene, CDR1 is KGHSH and CDR2 is LQKENI. CDR3: CASSQTGGGYTF. CDR3 bases: TGTGCCAGCTCACAGACAGGGGGCGGCTACACCTTC.

The chain recombines TRBV30 with TRBJ1-1; a weak D match, TRBD1 (6 bases). The CDR3 has 15 residues. Per the germline V gene, CDR1 is GTSNPN and CDR2 is SVGIG (reference sequence). V was clipped by 2 bases and J by 7 bases, with 20 bases between them. The CDR3 bases are TGTGCCTGGAGTATTTTACAGGGAGGGCGTTTTGAAGCTTTCTTT. This translates into CAWSILQGGRFEAFF.

The genes are TRBV7-2 and TRBJ2-6; the match to TRBD1 covers 10 bases. The CDR3 is made up of 16 amino acids. V shed 5 bases, J shed 1 base, and the junction held 2 bases outside the gene matches. From germline, CDR1 is SGHTA and CDR2 FQGNSA. DNA for the CDR3: TGTGCCAGCAGCCGGGACAGGGGTTCTGGGGCCAACGTCCTGACTTTC. Its translation: CASSRDRGSGANVLTF.

CDR3 bases: TGTGCCACTCAAAGAGGGGGTAATACGCAGTATTTT. Protein: CATQRGGNTQYF. The chain recombines TRBV19 with TRBJ2-3, with D perhaps TRBD1 (6 bases). This CDR3 comprises 12 residues. Germline CDR1 and CDR2: LNHDA and SQIVND (reference sequence). Trimming took off 10 bases at V and 7 bases at J, with 15 bases between the two ends.

The chain links TRBV30 to TRBJ1-2, with 9 bases that match TRBD1. Per germline, CDR1 GTSNPN and CDR2 SVGIG (reference sequence). The CDR3 extends over 15 amino acids. V lost 0 bases, J lost 8 bases, and 10 bases stayed unmatched. CDR3 in amino acids: CAWSVPQGAIIGYTF. In DNA, the CDR3 is TGTGCCTGGAGTGTACCACAGGGGGCGATTATCGGCTACACCTTC.

This clone was seen only once. The V call is TRBV6-4, the J call TRBJ1-2; 8 bases line up with TRBD1. Germline values: CDR1 MRHNA, CDR2 SNTAGT. V was clipped by 8 bases and J by 3 bases; unmatched bases: 11. This CDR3 is 15 amino acids long. CDR3 nucleotides: TGTGCCAGCCGAGGACAGGGAAAGGGCGACTATGGCTACACCTTC. It codes for CASRGQGKGDYGYTF.

This chain connects TRBV10-1 to TRBJ1-5; D gene ambiguous. This CDR3 spans 12 amino acids. Germline lookup yields CDR1 WNHNN and CDR2 SYGVQD (reference sequence). V lost 0 bases, J lost 10 bases, and 7 bases lay in between. CDR3: CASSESGGPQHF. CDR3 DNA sequence: TGCGCCAGCAGTGAGTCCGGCGGACCCCAGCATTTT.

The chain recombines TRBV5-1 with TRBJ2-1; 8 nucleotides match TRBD2. Germline trimming cut 4 bases from V and 2 bases from J; bases unmatched to any gene: 5. Germline lookup yields CDR1 SGHRS and CDR2 YFSETQ. This CDR3 has 15 amino acids. The CDR3 DNA is TGCGCCAGCAGCGCGGGGGGCCTCCCCTACAATGAGCAGTTCTTC. Translation gives CASSAGGLPYNEQFF.

V gene TRBV7-9 combines with J gene TRBJ2-2, with TRBD1 matching 10 bases. CDR3 length: 16 residues. The junction had 10 bases not matched to a gene; V was cut back by 6 bases and J by 6 bases. From germline, CDR1 is SEHNR and CDR2 FQNEAQ (reference sequence). CDR3 region: CASRSPGQGLAGELFF. The CDR3 nucleotides read TGTGCCAGCAGGAGTCCGGGACAGGGGTTGGCCGGGGAGCTGTTTTTT. Full variable domain (remainder filled in from reference TRBV7-9 and TRBJ2-2): DTGVSQNPRHKITKRGQNVTFRCDPISEHNRLYWYRQTLGQGPEFLTYFQNEAQLEKSRLLSDRFSAERPKGSFSTLEIQRTEQGDSAMYLCASRSPGQGLAGELFFGEGSRLTVL.

The rearrangement joins TRBV9 to TRBJ2-1; D is uncertain. Germline CDR1 and CDR2: SGDLS and YYNGEE. This CDR3 comprises 13 residues. Trimming took off 4 bases at V and 5 bases at J, with 10 bases between the two ends. CDR3 coding DNA: TGTGCCAGCAGCAGGAGAGTGGACAATGAGCAGTTCTTC. It yields the protein CASSRRVDNEQFF. Using reference TRBV9 and TRBJ2-1 for the parts outside the CDR3, the full variable domain is DSGVTQTPKHLITATGQRVTLRCSPRSGDLSVYWYQQSLDQGLQFLIQYYNGEERAKGNILERFSAQQFPDLHSELNLSSLELGDSALYFCASSRRVDNEQFFGPGTRLTVL.

This chain links TRBV6-5 with TRBJ2-3, with TRBD2 as a possible D gene (5 bases). This CDR3 contains 11 residues. CDR1 and CDR2 (germline): MNHEY, SVGAGI. Trimming took off 10 bases at V and 6 bases at J, with 11 bases between the two ends. The CDR3 DNA is TGTGCCACCCTTTGGGAGGATACGCAGTATTTT. Amino acid sequence: CATLWEDTQYF.

This chain joins TRBV4-3 and TRBJ2-3; 9 bases line up with TRBD2. Germline-derived CDR1 and CDR2 are LGHNA and YSLEER. The CDR3 covers 17 residues. V trimming: 0 bases; J trimming: 0 bases; junction bases outside the gene matches: 4. CDR3 protein: CASSQEPAGGSTDTQYF. The CDR3 coding sequence is TGCGCCAGCAGCCAAGAGCCAGCGGGGGGAAGCACAGATACGCAGTATTTT.

The chain recombines TRBV29-1 with TRBJ2-1; 7 nucleotides match TRBD1. CDR1 is SQVTM and CDR2 is ANQGSEA in the germline V gene. After removal of 4 bases from V and 7 bases from J, the junction contained 10 bases not matched to a gene. This CDR3 is built from 14 residues. In DNA, the CDR3 is TGCAGCGTTGGGGAGACAGGGCTCTGGAATGAGCAGTTCTTC. It translates to CSVGETGLWNEQFF.

The chain employs TRBV5-1 and TRBJ2-7; 8 nucleotides line up with TRBD1. CDR3 size: 15 residues. Germline V gene data show CDR1 as SGHRS and CDR2 as YFSETQ. Unmatched junction bases numbered 6, after V lost 0 bases and J lost 4 bases. CDR3 nucleotide sequence: TGCGCCAGCAGCTTGGAAGGCAGGGGGCGGTACGAGCAGTACTTC. Translated: CASSLEGRGRYEQYF.

This clone was recorded only once. The rearrangement joins TRBV6-6 to TRBJ1-5; D possibly corresponds to TRBD1 (6 bases). V was clipped by 5 bases and J by 6 bases, with 11 bases between them. The CDR3 loop spans 13 amino acids. Germline assignment: CDR1 MNHNY and CDR2 SVGAGI (reference sequence). The CDR3 DNA reads as TGTGCCAGCAGTCCTCGGGACATTCAGCCCCAGCATTTT. Its protein product is CASSPRDIQPQHF.

The chain recombines TRBV4-3 with TRBJ2-1; no reliable D call. The CDR3 sequence is 13 residues long. Germline V gene data show CDR1 as LGHNA and CDR2 as YSLEER. V lost 2 bases and J lost 10, with 12 bases in between. The CDR3 protein is CASSQPGAYEQFF. The CDR3 coding sequence is TGCGCCAGCAGCCAACCCGGTGCATACGAGCAGTTCTTC.

About this clone: An end of the junction does not agree with germline; a read error may underlie this. The CDR3 is CANSYSRDTYNEQFF. The CDR3 nucleotides are TGTGCCAACAGTTATTCGCGAGATACCTACAATGAGCAGTTCTTC. J is TRBJ2-1 and V is TRBV6-2 or TRBV6-3, with unresolved D. Germline CDR1 and CDR2: MNHEY and SVGEGT. The CDR3 covers 15 residues.

This clone occurred once. This chain connects TRBV5-4 to TRBJ1-4, with TRBD1 identical over 8 bases. Per the germline V gene, CDR1 is SGHNT and CDR2 is YYREEE (reference sequence). The CDR3 covers 14 residues. The V gene end was trimmed by 4 bases and the J gene end by 3 bases; junction bases not matched to a gene: 2. The CDR3 DNA reads as TGTGCCAGCAGCCAGGGGGCGTCTAATGAAAAACTGTTTTTT. This gives the protein CASSQGASNEKLFF.

Regarding this clone: Other DNA sequences in this specimen translate into the identical CDR3. This sequence joins TRBV9 and TRBJ2-7; D remains unclear. Trimming cost V 0 bases and J 0 bases, with 7 bases left between them. CDR1 and CDR2 (germline): SGDLS, YYNGEE. The CDR3 is 14 residues long. In DNA form, the CDR3 reads TGTGCCAGCAGCGTAGACGGTAGCTCCTACGAGCAGTACTTC. Protein: CASSVDGSSYEQYF. Full variable domain (outside the CDR3, taken from reference TRBV9 and TRBJ2-7): DSGVTQTPKHLITATGQRVTLRCSPRSGDLSVYWYQQSLDQGLQFLIQYYNGEERAKGNILERFSAQQFPDLHSELNLSSLELGDSALYFCASSVDGSSYEQYFGPGTRLTVT.